This TCR beta chain was found in a study of cytomegalovirus exposure and HLA in healthy donors. Across the study: Early on, a data release was issued that held some 91 million unique TCRs from HLA-typed donors. Study findings and constraints: Usually a TCR sequence was rare, but some public TCRs were found in many donors. By a later analysis, the bulk of CMV-associated TCR beta chains appeared HLA-restricted. An assumption of roughly uniform sequencing depth across donors underlay the presence/absence analyses.

With V trimmed by 5 bases and J by 9 bases, 2 bases remained unmatched. CDR1 and CDR2 from the germline V gene are SGHTA and FQGNSA. The CDR3 loop spans 13 amino acids. PCR primers comprised 60 Vbeta and 13 Jbeta primers. Using immunoSEQ multiplex PCR, the repertoire was profiled, and TCRdb retains in-frame clones only, with some absent. In the table there are 85,000 to 130,000 clones, more than 65% of which are singletons. There are a few counts of this clone. What it recognizes is unknown. What was sequenced was PBMCs. This receptor was identified in a woman aged 45-59 years in good health and CMV-seropositive. J is TRBJ1-6 and V is TRBV7-2; 9 nucleotides agree with TRBD1. CDR3 protein: CASSTDRGSPLHF. The CDR3 DNA reads TGTGCCAGCAGCACGGACAGGGGTTCACCCCTCCACTTT. Supplemented by reference TRBV7-2 and TRBJ1-6, the full variable domain reads GAGVSQSPSNKVTEKGKDVELRCDPISGHTALYWYRQSLGQGLEFLIYFQGNSAPDKSGLPSDRFSAERTGGSVSTLTIQRTQQEDSAVYLCASSTDRGSPLHFGNGTRLTVT.